The text below deals with one T cell receptor (beta chain). Its antigen is not yet known. The sample holds no much larger clone one base away, and base qualities are not on file. Ficoll-Paque density gradient centrifugation was used to isolate PBMCs. These data are taken from a study of T-cell memory formation after mild COVID-19 (dated by TCRdb to the early 2020s). General notes on the study: TCR sequence clusters from the two donors were largely donor specific. T-cell clones expanding and contracting after mild COVID-19 in two donors were tracked by longitudinal TCRalpha and TCRbeta repertoire sequencing. The cohort was made up of two young adult volunteers, one female and one male, who were previously healthy.

From a lookup of the germline V gene, CDR1 and CDR2 are SGDLS and YYNGEE. Counted from cysteine to phenylalanine, this CDR3 has 16 amino acids. Just CDR3 DNA is preserved here, 48 bases in frame from base 1. Trimming takes 5 bases off V and 3 bases off J; junction bases not matched to a gene: 9. Findings and caveats that apply to the study as a whole: Some responding clones were found in pre-infection memory, which suggests that pre-existing cross-reactive memory T cells took part in the SARS-CoV-2 response. SARS-CoV-2 specificity of the second-wave clones peaking on day 37 was not confirmed. Contracting CD4+ clones appeared mostly in the CM and EM memory subsets, whereas CD8+ clones were enriched in EMRA. Clones that contracted from day 15 to 85 showed balanced CD4/CD8 phenotypes, whereas a second wave of clones that expanded from day 15 to 37 leaned towards CD4+. The study included only a couple of mild cases, and larger cohorts that include severe cases with pre-infection samples were judged to be necessary.

The instrument given in TCRdb is Illumina NovaSeq 6000. TCRalpha and TCRbeta cDNA libraries were built by 5'RACE with constant-segment primers, adding sample barcodes and unique molecular identifiers. RNA was extracted from every sample with Trizol reagent. Libraries were amplified in two PCR steps, with a second sample barcode and Illumina TruSeq adapters added in the second step. Sequencing of libraries was performed on an Illumina NovaSeq with 2 x 150 bp paired-end reads. The paper's data handling went like this. Reads were demultiplexed and collapsed into UMI-guided consensus sequences with migec v1.2.7. Using mixcr v2.1.11, the UMI consensuses were aligned to TRA and TRB V and J templates and assembled into clonotypes. Clonotypes were classified as expanded or contracted when called significant by both edgeR and NoisET, with noise models trained on biological replicates. For edgeR calls, the cutoffs were a false discovery rate-adjusted p below 0.01 and a log2 fold-change threshold of 1. As an exploratory analysis of dynamics, max-normalized trajectories of the 1000 most abundant clonotypes were examined by PCA with hierarchical clustering. The CD4 or CD8 phenotype of responding clones was assigned using the separately sequenced CD4+ and CD8+ repertoires. TCRdb's own reprocessing of the public reads used fastp at Q25 and MiXCR and kept productive beta chains. Every entry covers one CDR3 protein and lists the most common genes and DNA from its rows. TCRdb, not the original authors, processed these V and J calls. Counted in this sample were some 280,000 distinct CDR3 sequences; under 20% of them appeared once. In total, the top ten clones hold less than 30% of the sample.

The sequence derives from a man younger than 35 who had mild COVID-19 (a few samples of this study predate the infection). The sample titles of this study are shuffled in the database, so cell type and time point are left out; the donor was told from shared clones. Input material: PBMCs or a T cell subset sorted from them (not recorded which). The receptor chain draws on TRBV9 and TRBJ2-1; 9 bases in between match TRBD1. The CDR3 sequence is CASSEGRDRVYNEQFF. The nucleotides read TGTGCCAGCAGTGAGGGGCGGGACAGGGTCTACAATGAGCAGTTCTTC.